One sample yielded the 10 T cell receptor beta chains listed below, sequenced in a study of patients and donors after allogeneic stem cell transplantation. TCRdb re-called the RT-PCR reads with MiXCR, one entry per CDR3 protein. The profile shows roughly 21,000 distinct CDR3 sequences, around 31% of them singletons. The sequencing input was blood, either unsorted or a sorted T cell fraction (not recorded which). The origin of the receptors is a human donor who was either an allogeneic HSCT recipient or a stem cell or donor lymphocyte infusion donor (not recorded which). It is not recorded whose cells these are; they may come from a transplant donor.

A remark on this clonotype: A much larger clone differs from this one at a single base, so this may be a read error. This chain links TRBV12-3 or TRBV12-4 with TRBJ1-2; unclear D gene. The CDR3 has 12 residues. V shed 3 bases and J shed 8 bases, with 10 bases lying between them. The CDR3, as DNA: TGTGCCAGCAGTTTGTCGAGATGGGGCTACACCTTC. This translates into CASSLSRWGYTF.

This clonotype was recorded a few times. V usage is TRBV12-3 or TRBV12-4 and J usage is TRBJ2-3; D may be TRBD2 (5 bases). The ends were cut back, 1 base at V and 2 bases at J, with 10 bases in the middle. The CDR3 contains 15 residues. The CDR3 is CASSLGGIPTDTQYF. In DNA form, the CDR3 reads TGTGCCAGCAGTTTAGGAGGGATCCCCACAGATACGCAGTATTTT.

The CDR3 coding sequence is TGCAGCCTACAGGGGGCGCGGGACACTGAAGCTTTCTTT. This codes for CSLQGARDTEAFF. V and J are TRBV20-1 and TRBJ1-1; 9 bases match TRBD1. The CDR3 totals 13 residues. The V gene's germline CDR1 is DFQATT and CDR2 SNEGSKA (reference sequence).

Ten or more counts support this clonotype. V usage is TRBV5-1 and J usage is TRBJ1-1; D remains unclear. There are 14 residues in the CDR3. V was shortened by 3 bases and J by 1 base, with 10 bases between the two germline ends. CDR1 and CDR2 from the germline V gene are SGHRS and YFSETQ. The CDR3 coding sequence is TGCGCCAGCAGCTCCGGGATACCGAACACTGAAGCTTTCTTT. This codes for CASSSGIPNTEAFF. Filled out from reference TRBV5-1 and TRBJ1-1, the complete variable domain reads KAGVTQTPRYLIKTRGQQVTLSCSPISGHRSVSWYQQTPGQGLQFLFEYFSETQRNKGNFPGRFSGRQFSNSRSEMNVSTLELGDSALYLCASSSGIPNTEAFFGQGTRLTVV.

This rearrangement joins TRBV29-1 to TRBJ1-1, with 9 nucleotides matching TRBD1. CDR1 SQVTM and CDR2 ANQGSEA come from the germline V gene. Germline trimming cut 0 bases from V and 4 bases from J; bases unmatched to any gene: 6. There are 15 residues in the CDR3. CDR3 amino acids: CSVEDRGQGFTEAFF. The CDR3, as DNA: TGCAGCGTTGAAGATCGGGGACAGGGCTTCACTGAAGCTTTCTTT.

The chain recombines TRBV20-1 with TRBJ1-2; 9 nucleotides align to TRBD1. The CDR3 is made up of 12 amino acids. CDR1 is DFQATT, CDR2 SNEGSKA, per germline (reference sequence). V lost 2 bases and J lost 8; bases outside the gene matches: 3. The CDR3 spells CSARYGTGGYTF. The CDR3 nucleotides are TGCAGTGCTAGATACGGGACAGGGGGCTACACCTTC.

The chain links TRBV11-2 to TRBJ2-1; 10 nucleotides align to TRBD2. The J segment lost 9 bases and the V segment lost 5 bases, leaving 13 bases of the junction unmatched. Looked up from germline, CDR1 is SGHAT and CDR2 is FQNNGV. The CDR3 has 16 residues. The CDR3: CASSLPGTSAVGEQFF. The DNA of the CDR3 is TGTGCCAGCAGCCTACCTGGGACTAGCGCAGTGGGTGAGCAGTTCTTC.

This clonotype has a handful of counts. V and J are TRBV5-1 and TRBJ2-1, with 11 bases identical to TRBD2. The germline CDR1 and CDR2 sequences are SGHRS and YFSETQ. This CDR3 contains 15 residues. V shed 0 bases and J 8 bases; nucleotides not matched to a gene: 4. The CDR3 here is CASSLGLAGRDEQFF. The CDR3 DNA sequence: TGCGCCAGCAGCTTGGGACTAGCGGGGCGGGATGAGCAGTTCTTC.

This clonotype is judged large. The CDR3 is CASSSLQAEMGAQYF. CDR3 DNA sequence: TGTGCCAGCAGTTCATTGCAAGCGGAGATGGGGGCCCAGTACTTC. The rearrangement links TRBV7-8 to TRBJ2-5; D tentatively fits TRBD1 or TRBD2 (5 bases each). The CDR3 is 15 amino acids. With 6 bases removed from V and 9 bases from J, the gap between germline ends came to 23 bases. Per the germline V gene, CDR1 is SGHVS and CDR2 is FQNEAQ.

V usage is TRBV5-1 and J usage is TRBJ1-1; TRBD1 is a possible D gene (6 bases). Germline V gene sequence: CDR1 SGHRS, CDR2 YFSETQ. This CDR3 is 13 amino acids long. V was pared by 6 bases and J by 4 bases, with 13 bases between. This chain's CDR3 is CASTLTGSTEAFF. In DNA form, the CDR3 reads TGCGCCAGCACCCTTACAGGGTCCACTGAAGCTTTCTTT.